These T cell receptor beta chains were read from a single sample in a study of response to subunit inactivated influenza vaccine. TCRdb reprocessed the RT-PCR reads via MiXCR and lists one record per CDR3 protein. The data contain 560,000 or so distinct CDR3 sequences, approximately 7.6% of them singletons. The sequencing here drew on PBMCs from blood, taken roughly 24 months after vaccination. These receptors originate from a man in his fifties or sixties who received an inactivated influenza vaccine. Each CDR3 is given with its conserved first and last residue. The D gene is left open where the match is weak. Clone size appears in some rows only: once, few, many, or a class for an expanded clone.

>TRBJ2-5|TRBV12-3/TRBV12-4|NA|many
TGTGCCAGCAGCTTGTCGCCAGGGGAAGAGACCCAGTACTTC
CASSLSPGEETQYF
>TRBJ1-4|TRBV28|NA|many
TGTGCCAGCAGAGCGGATGGGGAGATGGGATGGGATAATGAAAAACTGTTTTTT
CASRADGEMGWDNEKLFF
>TRBJ2-3|TRBV5-1|TRBD1|few
TGCGCCAGCAGCGAGGGACAGAACACAGATACGCAGTATTTT
CASSEGQNTDTQYF
>TRBJ2-1|TRBV6-4|TRBD1|many
TGTGCCAGCAGTTTAACAGGGGGAGAAGCCTACAATGAGCAGTTCTTC
CASSLTGGEAYNEQFF
>TRBJ2-1|TRBV11-3|TRBD2|few
TGTGCCAGCAGCTTAGCCAGCGGGACTAACAATGAGCAGTTCTTC
CASSLASGTNNEQFF
>TRBJ2-5|TRBV7-9|NA|few
TGTGCCAGCACCCCACCCCGGGAGGAGACCCAGTACTTC
CASTPPREETQYF
>TRBJ2-7|TRBV6-1|NA|few
TGTGCCAGCCGGGGCCGGGGGCATGGGGAGCAGTACTTC
CASRGRGHGEQYF
>TRBJ2-2|TRBV7-2|NA|few
TGTGCCAGCAGCTCCCGCGGACAGTCGAACACCGGGGAGCTGTTTTTT
CASSSRGQSNTGELFF
>TRBJ2-3|TRBV21-1|NA|NA
TGTGCCAGCAGCAAAGAAGGCGGACTAGCGTTTAGGAAGGATACGCAGTATTTT
CASSKEGGLAFRKDTQYF
>TRBJ1-4|TRBV7-2|TRBD1|many
TGTGCCAGCAGCCTCAACGCAGGGGGTGAAAAACTGTTTTTT
CASSLNAGGEKLFF
>TRBJ1-5|TRBV28|TRBD1|many
TGTGCCAGCAGTGCCGGGACAGGGGAATATCAGCCCCAGCATTTT
CASSAGTGEYQPQHF
>TRBJ1-3|TRBV7-2|NA|NA
TGTGCCAGCAGCTTAGCATGGAGGGGAAACACCATATATTTT
CASSLAWRGNTIYF
>TRBJ2-1|TRBV20-1|TRBD1|NA
TGCAGTGCCCGCCCCACAGGGGGTGGTCGGAATGAGCAGTTCTTC
CSARPTGGGRNEQFF
>TRBJ2-3|TRBV10-3|TRBD1|NA
TGTGCCATCAGTGACCGGGACAGGAGCACAGATACGCAGTATTTT
CAISDRDRSTDTQYF
>TRBJ2-4|TRBV5-1|NA|few
TGCGCCAGCAGCTACCGGACAGACAAAAACATTCAGTACTTC
CASSYRTDKNIQYF
>TRBJ2-2|TRBV7-2|NA|few
TGTGCCAGCAGCTTAGGTGGGGGTCCCGGGGAGCTGTTTTTT
CASSLGGGPGELFF
>TRBJ2-3|TRBV2|NA|few
TGTGCCAGCACTCCGCAGTCCATAAGCACAGATACGCAGTATTTT
CASTPQSISTDTQYF
>TRBJ1-1|TRBV5-1|NA|few
TGCGCCAGCAGCGGAACGGGGGGAAGGAACACTGAAGCTTTCTTT
CASSGTGGRNTEAFF
>TRBJ2-1|TRBV19|TRBD1|many
TGTGCCAGTAGTATCCGGACAGGTAACAATGAGCAGTTCTTC
CASSIRTGNNEQFF
>TRBJ2-2|TRBV4-3|NA|many
TGCGCCAGCAGCCAAGCCACACAGGGAATTGGGGAGCTGTTTTTT
CASSQATQGIGELFF
>TRBJ1-6|TRBV20-1|NA|many
TGCAGTGCCATGGACGGAGAGAATTCACCCCTCCACTTT
CSAMDGENSPLHF
>TRBJ2-2|TRBV29-1|NA|NA
TGCAGCGCATCCCTGGCGGCCGGGGAGCTGTTTTTT
CSASLAAGELFF
>TRBJ2-7|TRBV28|NA|many
TGTGCCAGCAGCGACCCAGGGGCCCCCTACGAGCAGTACTTC
CASSDPGAPYEQYF
>TRBJ2-1|TRBV28|TRBD2|NA
TGTGCCAGCAGTTTCCCGCCTAGCGGATCGTACAATGAGCAGTTCTTC
CASSFPPSGSYNEQFF
>TRBJ1-1|TRBV6-2/TRBV6-3|NA|few
TGTGCCAGCAGTTACTCTCTCCTTAGGGAAACTGAAGCTTTCTTT
CASSYSLLRETEAFF
>TRBJ1-4|TRBV4-3|NA|many
TGCGCCAGCAGCCAAGATCGGGGGACTACAACTAATGAAAAACTGTTTTTT
CASSQDRGTTTNEKLFF
>TRBJ2-7|TRBV4-3|NA|few
TGCGCCAGCAGCCAAGCCACTGGAGGGAGCCGCTACGAGCAGTACTTC
CASSQATGGSRYEQYF
>TRBJ1-1|TRBV5-1|NA|NA
TGCGCCAGCAGCCAATACCTGGTCGGACGAGGGATGGACACTGAAGCTTTCTTT
CASSQYLVGRGMDTEAFF
>TRBJ2-3|TRBV28|TRBD2|few
TGTGCCAGCAGTTTAGCAGCGGGAGGAACAGATACGCAGTATTTT
CASSLAAGGTDTQYF
>TRBJ2-3|TRBV6-5|NA|NA
TGTGCCAGCAGTTACTCTTCCCTCCGGGGACCGCGGGGCACAGATACGCAGTATTTT
CASSYSSLRGPRGTDTQYF
>TRBJ2-1|TRBV28|NA|few
TGTGCCAGCAGTTTAGCCAGGGAGTGGAATGAGCAGTTCTTC
CASSLAREWNEQFF
>TRBJ1-4|TRBV6-6|TRBD1|many
TGTGCCAGCGGGACAGGGAATGAAAAACTGTTTTTT
CASGTGNEKLFF
>TRBJ2-2|TRBV15|NA|few
TGTGCCACCAGCAGAGGGGGGCCCATCGCCGGGGAGCTGTTTTTT
CATSRGGPIAGELFF
>TRBJ1-1|TRBV12-3/TRBV12-4|NA|few
TGTGCCAGCAGTCGAGGGCTGGAAGCTTTCTTT
CASSRGLEAFF
>TRBJ2-7|TRBV3-1|NA|NA
TGTGCCACTGAACAGAACTACGAGCAGTACTTC
CATEQNYEQYF
>TRBJ1-1|TRBV6-1|NA|NA
TGTGCCAGCAGGGTGGGGGGCGCGACTGAAGCTTTCTTT
CASRVGGATEAFF
>TRBJ1-1|TRBV12-3/TRBV12-4|NA|many
TGTGCCAGCAGTGTAGGACAGAGGAACACTGAAGCTTTCTTT
CASSVGQRNTEAFF
>TRBJ2-1|TRBV6-1|NA|few
TGTGCCAGCAGTGTAACTAGATACGGACCTGAGCAGTTCTTC
CASSVTRYGPEQFF
>TRBJ2-1|TRBV4-2|NA|many
TGTGCCAGCAGCCGCGGCCTACCCTACAATGAGCAGTTCTTC
CASSRGLPYNEQFF
>TRBJ2-3|TRBV12-3/TRBV12-4|NA|many
TGTGCCAGCAGTTTAAGTCAGGGCATGGGCACAGATACGCAGTATTTT
CASSLSQGMGTDTQYF
>TRBJ2-1|TRBV5-6|TRBD2|NA
TGTGCCAGCAGCCGTTGGGGGACTAGCGACAATGAGCAGTTCTTC
CASSRWGTSDNEQFF
>TRBJ1-2|TRBV12-3/TRBV12-4|NA|few
TGTGCCAGCAGTTTAAGACGTACCCATGGCTACACCTTC
CASSLRRTHGYTF
>TRBJ1-6|TRBV5-8|NA|NA
TGTGCCAGCAGCTGGGACGTTTCCTATAATTCACCCCTCCACTTT
CASSWDVSYNSPLHF
>TRBJ1-6|TRBV4-1|NA|many
TGCGCCAGCAGCCAAGATTTAGGTTCTAATTCACCCCTCCACTTT
CASSQDLGSNSPLHF
>TRBJ2-2|TRBV7-6|TRBD2|many
TGTGCCAGCAGCTTAGTTCCGGGACTAGCGGGCACCGGGGAGCTGTTTTTT
CASSLVPGLAGTGELFF
>TRBJ2-2|TRBV14|NA|NA
TGTGCCAGCAGCCAAGTAGGGGGGAGCGACGGGGAGCTGTTTTTT
CASSQVGGSDGELFF
>TRBJ2-2|TRBV19|TRBD2|NA
TGTGCCAGTAGTGTTGGACTAGCGGCCACCGGGGAGCTGTTTTTT
CASSVGLAATGELFF
>TRBJ2-7|TRBV27|TRBD2|many
TGTGCCAGCAGCGGGACTAGCGGATACGAGCAGTACTTC
CASSGTSGYEQYF
>TRBJ2-1|TRBV24-1|NA|NA
TGTGCCACCAGCCCCGGGGCGGGGGCATCCTACAATGAGCAGTTCTTC
CATSPGAGASYNEQFF
>TRBJ1-6|TRBV2|NA|few
TGTGCCAGCAGACTTTGGGACCCTAATTCACCCCTCCACTTT
CASRLWDPNSPLHF
>TRBJ2-1|TRBV6-1|TRBD2|many
TGTGCCAGCAGTCTCCAACTAGCGGGAGGCTACAATGAGCAGTTCTTC
CASSLQLAGGYNEQFF
>TRBJ2-3|TRBV5-1|NA|NA
TGCGCCAGCAGCTTATACGGGACAATTAGCACAGATACGCAGTATTTT
CASSLYGTISTDTQYF
>TRBJ2-7|TRBV27|NA|NA
TGTGCCAGCGCCGGGGCCCCTTACTCCTACGAGCAGTACTTC
CASAGAPYSYEQYF